This TCR beta chain emerged from a study of CD8 T cells in ankylosing spondylitis. Trimming cost V 7 bases and J 7 bases, with 17 bases left between them. The CDR3 has 13 residues. Per the germline V gene, CDR1 is DFQATT and CDR2 is SNEGSKA (reference sequence). Quantitative 5'-RACE with molecular barcodes was used to make the TCR beta libraries. TCRdb ran MiXCR on the 5' RACE reads and lists one entry per CDR3 protein. Of about 500,000 distinct CDR3 sequences listed, about 5.7% were seen once; the top ten hold under 4.5%. This clonotype was counted at least ten times. Its cognate antigen is unknown. General study points: One TCR beta motif, made up of fewer than 10 highly homologous variants, appeared characteristic of ankylosing spondylitis blood. Past research had described some motif variants in reactive arthritis synovial fluid and blood.

This chain joins TRBV20-1 and TRBJ1-5; D remains ambiguous. Sequenced input: blood, either unsorted or a sorted T cell fraction (not recorded which). This receptor was taken from a male donor with ankylosing spondylitis. The CDR3 bases are TGCAGTGTTTCGTGGGTTCCCTCCCAGCCCCAGCATTTT. Its translation: CSVSWVPSQPQHF.